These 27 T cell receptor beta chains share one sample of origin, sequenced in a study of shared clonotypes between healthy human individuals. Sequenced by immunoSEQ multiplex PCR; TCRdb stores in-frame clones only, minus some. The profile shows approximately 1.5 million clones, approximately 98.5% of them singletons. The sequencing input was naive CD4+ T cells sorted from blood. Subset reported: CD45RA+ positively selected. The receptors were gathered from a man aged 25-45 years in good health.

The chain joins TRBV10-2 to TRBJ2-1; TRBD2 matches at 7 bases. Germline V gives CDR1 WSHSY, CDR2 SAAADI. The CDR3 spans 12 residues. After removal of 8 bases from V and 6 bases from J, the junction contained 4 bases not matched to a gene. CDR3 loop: CASVWGGNEQFF. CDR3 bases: TGCGCCAGCGTTTGGGGGGGCAATGAGCAGTTCTTC.

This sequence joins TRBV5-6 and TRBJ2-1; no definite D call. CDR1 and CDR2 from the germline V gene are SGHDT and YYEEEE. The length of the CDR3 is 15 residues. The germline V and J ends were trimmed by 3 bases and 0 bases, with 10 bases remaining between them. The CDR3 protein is CASSWRVSSYNEQFF. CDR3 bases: TGTGCCAGCAGCTGGCGCGTTAGCTCCTACAATGAGCAGTTCTTC.

DNA of the CDR3: TGTGCCAGCAGCTTCAATGACGATACGCAGTATTTT. Its translation is CASSFNDDTQYF. The chain employs TRBV11-3 and TRBJ2-3; D is unclear. V lost 3 bases, J lost 6 bases, and 7 bases lay in between. CDR1 is SGHNT and CDR2 is YENEEA in the germline V gene. CDR3 length: 12 residues.

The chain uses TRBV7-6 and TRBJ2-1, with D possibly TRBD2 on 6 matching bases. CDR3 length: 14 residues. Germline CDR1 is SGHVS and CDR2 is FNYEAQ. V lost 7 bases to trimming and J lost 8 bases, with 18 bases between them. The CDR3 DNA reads TGTGCCAGCATGCCCAGTCCGGGAGTGGATGAGCAGTTCTTC. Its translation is CASMPSPGVDEQFF.

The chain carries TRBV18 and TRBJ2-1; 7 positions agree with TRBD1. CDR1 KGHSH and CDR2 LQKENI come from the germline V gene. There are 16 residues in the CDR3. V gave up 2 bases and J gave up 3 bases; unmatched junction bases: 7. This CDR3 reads CASSPNDRALYNEQFF. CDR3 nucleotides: TGTGCCAGCTCACCAAACGACAGGGCCCTCTACAATGAGCAGTTCTTC.

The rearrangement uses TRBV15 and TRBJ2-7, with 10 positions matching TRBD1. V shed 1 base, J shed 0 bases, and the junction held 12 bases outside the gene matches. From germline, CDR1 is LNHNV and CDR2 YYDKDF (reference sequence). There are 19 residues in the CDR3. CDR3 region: CATSRADRGRVQGSYEQYF. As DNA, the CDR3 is TGTGCCACCAGCAGAGCTGACAGGGGGCGCGTCCAAGGCTCCTACGAGCAGTACTTC.

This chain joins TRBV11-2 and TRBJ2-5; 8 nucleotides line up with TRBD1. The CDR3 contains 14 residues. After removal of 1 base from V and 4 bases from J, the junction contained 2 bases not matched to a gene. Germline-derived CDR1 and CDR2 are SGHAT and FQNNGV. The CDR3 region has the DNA TGTGCCAGCAGCTTAGGACAGGGGATAGAGACCCAGTACTTC. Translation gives CASSLGQGIETQYF.

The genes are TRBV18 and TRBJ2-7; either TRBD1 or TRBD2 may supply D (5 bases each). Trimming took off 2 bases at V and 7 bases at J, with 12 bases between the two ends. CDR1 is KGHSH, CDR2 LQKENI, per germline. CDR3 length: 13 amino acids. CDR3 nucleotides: TGTGCCAGCTCACCAGGGGGAAGTGGGGAGCAGTACTTC. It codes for CASSPGGSGEQYF.

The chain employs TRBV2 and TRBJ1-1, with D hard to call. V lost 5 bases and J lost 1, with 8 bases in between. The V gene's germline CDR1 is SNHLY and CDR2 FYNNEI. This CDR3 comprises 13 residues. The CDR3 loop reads CASSSTGNTEAFF. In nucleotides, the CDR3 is TGTGCCAGCAGTTCTACTGGGAACACTGAAGCTTTCTTT. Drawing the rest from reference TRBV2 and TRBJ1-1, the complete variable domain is EPEVTQTPSHQVTQMGQEVILRCVPISNHLYFYWYRQILGQKVEFLVSFYNNEISEKSEIFDDQFSVERPDGSNFTLKIRSTKLEDSAMYFCASSSTGNTEAFFGQGTRLTVV.

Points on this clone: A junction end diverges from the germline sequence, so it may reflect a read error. The CDR3 region is CASSPSGTSGRETVF. The CDR3 nucleotides read TGTGCCAGCAGTCCTTCCGGGACTAGCGGGAGGGAAACGGTCTTC. The rearrangement uses TRBV27 and TRBJ2-1; the match to TRBD2 covers 16 bases. From germline, CDR1 is MNHEY and CDR2 SMNVEV (reference sequence). The CDR3 extends over 15 amino acids.

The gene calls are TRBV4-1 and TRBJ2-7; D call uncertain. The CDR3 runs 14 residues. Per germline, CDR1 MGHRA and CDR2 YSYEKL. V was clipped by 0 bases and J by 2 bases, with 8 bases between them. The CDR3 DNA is TGCGCCAGCAGCCAAGAGGACGGTCCCTACGAGCAGTACTTC. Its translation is CASSQEDGPYEQYF.

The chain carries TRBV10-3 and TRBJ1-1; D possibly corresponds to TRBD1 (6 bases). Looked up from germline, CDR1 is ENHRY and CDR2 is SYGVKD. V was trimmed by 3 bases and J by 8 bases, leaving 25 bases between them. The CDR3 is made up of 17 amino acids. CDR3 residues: CAISDQQGRGRPPEAFF. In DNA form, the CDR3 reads TGTGCCATCAGTGACCAACAGGGTCGGGGCAGGCCACCAGAAGCTTTCTTT.

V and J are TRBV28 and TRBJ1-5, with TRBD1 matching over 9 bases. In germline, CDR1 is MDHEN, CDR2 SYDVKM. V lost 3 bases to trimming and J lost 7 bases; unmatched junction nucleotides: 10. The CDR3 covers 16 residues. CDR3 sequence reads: CASSFGQGPAGQPQHF. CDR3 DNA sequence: TGTGCCAGCAGTTTTGGACAGGGGCCCGCGGGCCAGCCCCAGCATTTT.

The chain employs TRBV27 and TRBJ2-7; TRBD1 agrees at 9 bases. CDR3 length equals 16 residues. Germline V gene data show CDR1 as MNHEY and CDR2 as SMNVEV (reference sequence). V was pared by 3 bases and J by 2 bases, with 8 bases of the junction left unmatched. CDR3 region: CASSFYAGTGPYEQYF. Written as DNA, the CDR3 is TGTGCCAGCAGTTTTTACGCCGGGACAGGGCCCTACGAGCAGTACTTC.

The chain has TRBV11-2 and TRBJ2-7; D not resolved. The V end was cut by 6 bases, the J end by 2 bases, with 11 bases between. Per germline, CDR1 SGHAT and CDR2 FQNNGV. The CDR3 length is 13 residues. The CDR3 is CASRGVVPYEQYF. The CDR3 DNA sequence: TGTGCCAGCAGGGGCGTCGTCCCCTACGAGCAGTACTTC.

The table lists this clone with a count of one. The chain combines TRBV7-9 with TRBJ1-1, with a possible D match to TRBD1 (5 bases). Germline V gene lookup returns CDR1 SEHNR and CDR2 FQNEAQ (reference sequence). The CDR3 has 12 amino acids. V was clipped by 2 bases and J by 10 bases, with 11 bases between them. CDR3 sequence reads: CASSLSGAGAFF. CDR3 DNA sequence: TGTGCCAGCAGCTTAAGCGGGGCGGGAGCTTTCTTT.

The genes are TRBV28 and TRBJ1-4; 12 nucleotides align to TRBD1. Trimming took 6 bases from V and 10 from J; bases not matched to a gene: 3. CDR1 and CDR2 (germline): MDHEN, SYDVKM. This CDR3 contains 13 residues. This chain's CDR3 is CASRGQGAGKLFF. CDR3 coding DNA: TGTGCCAGCAGGGGACAGGGGGCCGGAAAACTGTTTTTT.

The CDR3 region is CASSEAQGRIQYF. The CDR3 nucleotides read TGTGCCAGCAGTGAAGCCCAAGGGCGAATACAGTACTTC. J is TRBJ2-7 and V is TRBV6-1; D gene unclear. The CDR3 spans 13 residues. V gave up 0 bases and J gave up 10 bases, with 13 bases separating them. The germline V gene encodes CDR1 MNHNS and CDR2 SASEGT.

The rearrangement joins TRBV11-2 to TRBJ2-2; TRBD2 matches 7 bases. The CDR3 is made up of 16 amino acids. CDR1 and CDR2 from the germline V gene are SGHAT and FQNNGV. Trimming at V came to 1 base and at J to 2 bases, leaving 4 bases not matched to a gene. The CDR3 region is CASSLGGSANTGELFF. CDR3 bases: TGTGCCAGCAGCTTAGGCGGGAGTGCTAACACCGGGGAGCTGTTTTTT.

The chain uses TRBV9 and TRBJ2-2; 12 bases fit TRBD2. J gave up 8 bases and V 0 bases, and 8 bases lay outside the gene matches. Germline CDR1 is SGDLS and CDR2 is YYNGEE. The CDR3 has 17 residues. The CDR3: CASSVVRLAGETGELFF. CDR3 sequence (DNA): TGTGCCAGCAGCGTAGTACGACTAGCGGGAGAGACGGGGGAGCTGTTTTTT.

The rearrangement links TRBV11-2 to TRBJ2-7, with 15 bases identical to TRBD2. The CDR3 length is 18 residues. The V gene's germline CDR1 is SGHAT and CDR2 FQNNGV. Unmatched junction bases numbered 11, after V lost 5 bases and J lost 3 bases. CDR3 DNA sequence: TGTGCCAGCAGCCCCGGGACTAGCGGGAGGCCCGGGCTCTACGAGCAGTACTTC. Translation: CASSPGTSGRPGLYEQYF.

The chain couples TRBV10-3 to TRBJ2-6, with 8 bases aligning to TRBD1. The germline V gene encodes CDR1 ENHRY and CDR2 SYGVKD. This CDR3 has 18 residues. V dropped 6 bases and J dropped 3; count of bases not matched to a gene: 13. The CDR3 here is CAISLRTGTTGGANVLTF. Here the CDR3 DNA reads TGTGCCATCAGCCTCCGGACAGGGACAACTGGTGGGGCCAACGTCCTGACTTTC.

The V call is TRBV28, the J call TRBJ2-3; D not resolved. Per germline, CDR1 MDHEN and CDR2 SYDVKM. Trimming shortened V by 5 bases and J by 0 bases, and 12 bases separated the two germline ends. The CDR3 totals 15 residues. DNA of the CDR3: TGTGCCAGCAGTGCCGGCGCCTCTAGCACAGATACGCAGTATTTT. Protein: CASSAGASSTDTQYF.

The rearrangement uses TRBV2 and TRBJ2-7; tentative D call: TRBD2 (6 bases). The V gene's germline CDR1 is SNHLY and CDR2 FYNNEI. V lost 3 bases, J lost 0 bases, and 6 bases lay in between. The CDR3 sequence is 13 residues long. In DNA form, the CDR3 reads TGTGCCAGCAGTGACGGGGGCTCCTACGAGCAGTACTTC. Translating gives CASSDGGSYEQYF.

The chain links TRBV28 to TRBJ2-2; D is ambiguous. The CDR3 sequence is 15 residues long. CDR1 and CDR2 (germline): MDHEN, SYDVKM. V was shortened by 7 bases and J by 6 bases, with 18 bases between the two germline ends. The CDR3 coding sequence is TGTGCCAGCACCTTGTCCGTGGGATGGGCCGGGGAGCTGTTTTTT. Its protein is CASTLSVGWAGELFF. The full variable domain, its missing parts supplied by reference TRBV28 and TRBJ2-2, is DVKVTQSSRYLVKRTGEKVFLECVQDMDHENMFWYRQDPGLGLRLIYFSYDVKMKEKGDIPEGYSVSREKKERFSLILESASTNQTSMYLCASTLSVGWAGELFFGEGSRLTVL.

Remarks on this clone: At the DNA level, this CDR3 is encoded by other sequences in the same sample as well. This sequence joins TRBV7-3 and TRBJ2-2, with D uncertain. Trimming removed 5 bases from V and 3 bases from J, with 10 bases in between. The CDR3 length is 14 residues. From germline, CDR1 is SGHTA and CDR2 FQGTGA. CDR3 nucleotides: TGTGCCAGCAGCCCCGACACCTACACCGGGGAGCTGTTTTTT. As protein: CASSPDTYTGELFF.

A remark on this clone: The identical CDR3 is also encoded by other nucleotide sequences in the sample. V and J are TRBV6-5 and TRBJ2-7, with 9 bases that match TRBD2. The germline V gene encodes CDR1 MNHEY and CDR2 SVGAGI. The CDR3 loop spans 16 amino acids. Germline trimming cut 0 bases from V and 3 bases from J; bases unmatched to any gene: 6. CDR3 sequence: CASSYSGLAGNYEQYF. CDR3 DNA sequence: TGTGCCAGCAGTTACTCTGGCCTAGCGGGAAACTACGAGCAGTACTTC.